The 9 T cell receptor beta chains reported below all come from one sample, sequenced in a study of T cell changes during pregnancy in multiple sclerosis. The data were produced by immunoSEQ multiplex PCR, yet TCRdb's version contains in-frame clones alone and is incomplete. The sample has roughly 80,000 clones; approximately 90% are singletons. Here the sequenced sample was peripheral blood, taken before pregnancy. The source of these receptors is a female donor with multiple sclerosis, enrolled in a pregnancy study.

The chain couples TRBV9 to TRBJ2-1; 9 nucleotides agree with TRBD1. The CDR3 totals 15 residues. CDR1 and CDR2 from the germline V gene are SGDLS and YYNGEE. The trim removed 5 bases at V and 4 bases at J, leaving 7 bases unmatched. For the CDR3, the DNA is TGTGCCAGCAGTCGACAGGGGGTCTCGTACAATGAGCAGTTCTTC. It specifies CASSRQGVSYNEQFF.

This rearrangement joins TRBV29-1 to TRBJ2-7, with a possible D match to TRBD2 (5 bases). The germline V gene has CDR1 SQVTM and CDR2 ANQGSEA. The length of the CDR3 is 14 residues. V was pared by 3 bases and J by 6 bases, with 18 bases between. The CDR3 sequence is CSVDSGTGPCEQYF. CDR3 coding DNA: TGCAGCGTTGATTCGGGAACGGGCCCCTGCGAGCAGTACTTC.

The chain couples TRBV4-1 to TRBJ1-1; TRBD1 is a possible D gene (5 bases). Germline CDR1 and CDR2: MGHRA and YSYEKL. This CDR3 is 16 amino acids long. V lost 1 base and J lost 3, with 15 bases in between. The DNA of the CDR3 is TGCGCCAGCAGCCAAGTTGGGCAGGGAGGGGACACTGAAGCTTTCTTT. It specifies CASSQVGQGGDTEAFF.

This clone came up many times. The chain uses TRBV7-2 and TRBJ1-2, with TRBD1 matching 10 bases. J was trimmed by 0 bases and V by 5 bases; bases with no gene match: 9. This CDR3 region has 17 residues. Germline CDR1 and CDR2: SGHTA and FQGNSA. The CDR3 is CASSPRDRGRANYGYTF. CDR3 nucleotide sequence: TGTGCCAGCAGCCCCCGGGACAGGGGCCGAGCTAACTATGGCTACACCTTC.

The chain uses TRBV28 and TRBJ2-5; D gene unclear. The CDR3 sequence is 14 residues long. Deletions cut 2 bases from V and 2 bases from J, with 9 bases between. The germline V gene has CDR1 MDHEN and CDR2 SYDVKM. The CDR3 DNA sequence: TGTGCCAGCAGTTTAAGAGATGCACAAGAGACCCAGTACTTC. Residues: CASSLRDAQETQYF.

The V call is TRBV5-1, the J call TRBJ1-2; possibly TRBD1 for D (6 bases). The CDR3 consists of 18 residues. The V and J ends lost 0 bases and 1 base respectively, with 19 bases between them. Germline V gene lookup returns CDR1 SGHRS and CDR2 YFSETQ. CDR3 sequence (DNA): TGCGCCAGCAGCTTGGTAGGAGGACAGTCCGTTCTTAACTATGGCTACACCTTC. Amino acids: CASSLVGGQSVLNYGYTF.

J is TRBJ2-2 and V is TRBV4-2; the D is unclear. Trimming took 0 bases from V and 1 from J, leaving 15 bases between them. This CDR3 is built from 18 residues. The germline V gene encodes CDR1 LGHNA and CDR2 YNFKEQ. CDR3 region: CASSQEVPQLLNTGELFF. Written as DNA, the CDR3 is TGTGCCAGCAGCCAAGAAGTGCCGCAGTTGCTGAACACCGGGGAGCTGTTTTTT.

The CDR3 spells CASSSDLNTGELFF. CDR3 coding DNA: TGTGCCAGCTCTTCGGACTTGAACACCGGGGAGCTGTTTTTT. The J gene is TRBJ2-2, the V gene TRBV18, with D possibly TRBD2 on 5 matching bases. CDR3 size: 14 residues. Looked up from germline, CDR1 is KGHSH and CDR2 is LQKENI. V was clipped by 6 bases and J by 1 base, with 9 bases between them.

CDR3 protein: CASSTGTGALYEQYF. The CDR3 coding sequence is TGTGCCAGCAGCACCGGGACAGGCGCGCTCTACGAGCAGTACTTC. This chain connects TRBV5-8 to TRBJ2-7; 8 bases line up with TRBD1. The CDR3 length is 15 residues. Per the germline V gene, CDR1 is SGHTS and CDR2 is YDEGEE. Germline trimming cut 4 bases from V and 3 bases from J; bases unmatched to any gene: 9.